The rows below give T cell receptor beta chains drawn from one sample of a study of CD4+ T cells in melanoma. Here immunoSEQ multiplex PCR was the method, and the copy in TCRdb shows in-frame clones only, minus some. The repertoire holds more than 110,000 clones, around 90% seen once, with roughly 1.4% in the top ten. Receptors originate from a human donor with melanoma. The CDR3 runs from the conserved cysteine through the conserved F or W. The D gene is left open where the match is weak. A row's size may be missing; if present it is once, few, many or a size class.

clone size	V gene	D gene	J gene	CDR3 protein	CDR3 DNA
few	TRBV7-8	-	TRBJ1-2	CASSPARTGWGGYTF	TGTGCCAGCAGCCCCGCGAGGACGGGTTGGGGGGGCTACACCTTC
-	TRBV27	-	TRBJ2-1	CASSRRVESYNEQFF	TGTGCCAGCAGTCGCCGGGTCGAATCTTACAATGAGCAGTTCTTC
-	TRBV5-1	TRBD1	TRBJ1-2	CASSSGTGGNGYTF	TGCGCCAGCAGCTCCGGGACAGGGGGCAATGGCTACACCTTC
once	TRBV5-1	-	TRBJ2-3	CASSLFGHPRADTQYF	TGCGCCAGCAGCTTATTCGGACACCCCCGTGCAGATACGCAGTATTTT
-	TRBV6-1	TRBD1	TRBJ2-3	CASSGGQGASTDTQYF	TGTGCCAGCAGTGGCGGACAGGGGGCTAGCACAGATACGCAGTATTTT
-	TRBV4-2	-	TRBJ1-2	CASSQTPAGDLYGYTF	TGTGCCAGCAGCCAAACACCGGCAGGGGACCTCTATGGCTACACCTTC
-	TRBV30	-	TRBJ2-3	CAWSVPGTDTQYF	TGTGCCTGGAGTGTACCAGGCACAGATACGCAGTATTTT
-	TRBV5-4	-	TRBJ1-1	CASSLLSLESEAFF	TGTGCCAGCAGCTTACTTAGTCTGGAGTCTGAAGCTTTCTTT
-	TRBV5-1	TRBD2	TRBJ2-5	CASSASGGLGETQYF	TGCGCCAGCAGTGCTAGCGGGGGGCTAGGAGAGACCCAGTACTTC
-	TRBV9	-	TRBJ1-5	CASSAQGGSNQPQHF	TGTGCCAGCAGCGCCCAAGGGGGTAGCAATCAGCCCCAGCATTTT
-	TRBV18	-	TRBJ1-2	CASSGEVRSYGYTF	TGTGCCAGCTCAGGCGAGGTGCGATCCTATGGCTACACCTTC
-	TRBV5-8	-	TRBJ2-5	CASSLGRKIQETQYF	TGTGCCAGCAGCTTGGGACGGAAAATCCAAGAGACCCAGTACTTC
-	TRBV9	-	TRBJ2-3	CASSVSSKYTDTQYF	TGTGCCAGCAGCGTAAGCAGCAAGTACACAGATACGCAGTATTTT
-	TRBV15	TRBD2	TRBJ2-3	CATSRGTSGGPTDTQYF	TGTGCCACCAGCAGGGGGACTAGCGGGGGCCCCACAGATACGCAGTATTTT
-	TRBV11-2	-	TRBJ2-7	CASSLLARSYEQYF	TGTGCCAGCAGCTTACTCGCTCGGTCCTACGAGCAGTACTTC
-	TRBV2	TRBD1	TRBJ2-3	CASRTGISTDTQYF	TGTGCCAGCAGGACAGGGATTAGCACAGATACGCAGTATTTT
-	TRBV30	-	TRBJ1-1	CASSREMNTEAFF	TGTGCCTCCTCCAGGGAAATGAACACTGAAGCTTTCTTT
-	TRBV5-5	-	TRBJ1-2	CASRSQGSIVNYGYTF	TGTGCCAGCAGATCCCAGGGGTCCATCGTCAACTATGGCTACACCTTC
-	TRBV5-5	-	TRBJ1-1	CASSLMLGTGNTEAFF	TGTGCCAGCAGCTTGATGTTGGGTACAGGCAACACTGAAGCTTTCTTT
once	TRBV2	-	TRBJ1-2	CASSEESGTPALGYTF	TGTGCCAGCAGTGAAGAATCCGGGACACCCGCCTTGGGCTACACCTTC
-	TRBV5-1	-	TRBJ2-3	CASRQGTTDTQYF	TGCGCCAGCCGTCAGGGGACCACAGATACGCAGTATTTT
once	TRBV27	-	TRBJ1-2	CASSSRRGLGGYTF	TGTGCCAGCAGCAGCCGGCGGGGGCTTGGGGGCTACACCTTC
-	TRBV5-1	TRBD1	TRBJ1-4	CASSFGTVNNEKLFF	TGCGCCAGCAGCTTCGGGACAGTAAATAATGAAAAACTGTTTTTT
-	TRBV19	-	TRBJ1-4	CASSITATNEKLFF	TGTGCCAGTAGTATTACTGCAACTAATGAAAAACTGTTTTTT
-	TRBV29-1	-	TRBJ2-1	CSVAGTESSYNEQFF	TGCAGCGTTGCCGGGACGGAAAGCTCCTACAATGAGCAGTTCTTC
-	TRBV29-1	-	TRBJ1-2	CSSRGTEYGYTF	TGCAGCTCGCGCGGGACTGAATATGGCTACACCTTC
-	TRBV7-3	-	TRBJ2-1	CASSPSPGGEQFF	TGTGCCAGCAGCCCCTCCCCCGGCGGTGAGCAGTTCTTC
-	TRBV6-5	TRBD1	TRBJ1-2	CASSYSNTGGYGYTF	TGTGCCAGCAGTTACTCGAATACAGGGGGCTATGGCTACACCTTC
-	TRBV5-6	-	TRBJ2-7	CASSSFFAQLSYEQYF	TGTGCCAGCAGCTCTTTTTTCGCACAGCTCTCCTACGAGCAGTACTTC
-	TRBV11-3	TRBD2	TRBJ2-5	CASAPGKDSGVETQYF	TGTGCCAGCGCGCCGGGTAAAGATAGCGGGGTAGAGACCCAGTACTTC
-	TRBV9	-	TRBJ2-5	CASSVGGGLETQYF	TGTGCCAGCAGCGTTGGTGGGGGGCTGGAGACCCAGTACTTC
-	TRBV5-1	-	TRBJ2-5	CASSSRAQQETQYF	TGCGCCAGCAGCTCTCGGGCACAGCAAGAGACCCAGTACTTC
-	TRBV29-1	-	TRBJ1-1	CSVLWVGAPMNTEAFF	TGCAGCGTCCTTTGGGTTGGGGCCCCCATGAACACTGAAGCTTTCTTT
-	TRBV11-2	TRBD1	TRBJ2-1	CASSLETDRGRSERREQFF	TGTGCCAGCAGCTTAGAGACGGACAGGGGTAGGTCTGAGCGCAGGGAGCAGTTCTTC
-	TRBV6-1	-	TRBJ1-5	CASSYEGLGNQPQHF	TGTGCCAGCAGCTATGAGGGACTGGGGAATCAGCCCCAGCATTTT
-	TRBV4-2	-	TRBJ2-1	CASSQDLWGAGNEQFF	TGTGCCAGCAGCCAAGATCTGTGGGGGGCCGGAAATGAGCAGTTCTTC
once	TRBV19	-	TRBJ1-5	CASSAQTGLGNQPQHF	TGTGCCAGTAGTGCCCAAACAGGGCTCGGCAATCAGCCCCAGCATTTT
-	TRBV2	TRBD1	TRBJ2-1	CASRIEIGQGNEQFF	TGTGCCAGCAGGATAGAAATCGGACAGGGGAATGAGCAGTTCTTC
-	TRBV2	-	TRBJ2-1	CASSGERVGNEQFF	TGTGCCAGCAGCGGGGAGCGGGTGGGCAATGAGCAGTTCTTC
-	TRBV7-8	-	TRBJ1-4	CASSSTRTPGRRNEKLFF	TGTGCCAGCAGCTCAACTCGTACACCGGGACGGAGAAATGAAAAACTGTTTTTT
-	TRBV5-1	-	TRBJ2-1	CASSLYRVEQFF	TGCGCCAGCAGCTTGTACAGGGTGGAGCAGTTCTTC
-	TRBV7-9	-	TRBJ2-7	CASSLGQGLVYEQYF	TGTGCCAGCAGCCTAGGGCAGGGTCTTGTTTACGAGCAGTACTTC
once	TRBV7-9	-	TRBJ1-5	CASSLGDTGNQPQHF	TGTGCCAGCAGCTTAGGGGACACTGGCAATCAGCCCCAGCATTTT
-	TRBV7-9	TRBD1	TRBJ1-6	CASSLYGTVGSPLHF	TGTGCCAGCAGCTTATATGGGACAGTGGGTTCACCCCTCCACTTT
once	TRBV15	TRBD1	TRBJ1-5	CATSRAPGQGKKYSNQPQHF	TGTGCCACCAGCAGAGCCCCGGGACAGGGGAAGAAATATAGCAATCAGCCCCAGCATTTT
few	TRBV6-1	-	TRBJ2-3	CASQRTWGSDTQYF	TGTGCCAGCCAGCGGACATGGGGGTCGGATACGCAGTATTTT
-	TRBV6-6	-	TRBJ2-5	CASSYRQVETQYF	TGTGCCAGCAGTTATAGGCAGGTAGAGACCCAGTACTTC
-	TRBV6-6	-	TRBJ1-5	CASRRGDGAGQPQHF	TGTGCCAGCAGAAGGGGAGACGGAGCCGGCCAGCCCCAGCATTTT
-	TRBV19	TRBD1	TRBJ2-5	CASRRTGGQETQYF	TGTGCCAGTAGGAGAACAGGGGGTCAAGAGACCCAGTACTTC
-	TRBV14	-	TRBJ2-2	CASSLGGRNTGELFF	TGTGCCAGCAGCCTGGGGGGCCGGAACACCGGGGAGCTGTTTTTT
-	TRBV5-1	-	TRBJ2-7	CASTQSPGEFYEQYF	TGCGCCAGCACCCAGTCCCCAGGGGAATTCTACGAGCAGTACTTC
-	TRBV5-6	TRBD2	TRBJ2-7	CASSLTGGEQYF	TGTGCCAGCAGCTTGACGGGGGGCGAGCAGTACTTC
-	TRBV27	-	TRBJ1-2	CATTNYGYTF	TGTGCCACTACGAACTATGGCTACACCTTC
once	TRBV9	TRBD1	TRBJ2-5	CASSPSTGWQTQYF	TGTGCCAGCAGCCCATCGACAGGGTGGCAGACCCAGTACTTC
-	TRBV7-9	TRBD1	TRBJ2-5	CASSFWTGGEETQYF	TGTGCCAGCAGCTTCTGGACAGGGGGGGAAGAGACCCAGTACTTC
-	TRBV7-8	-	TRBJ2-2	CASSHGAGELFF	TGTGCCAGCAGCCACGGGGCCGGGGAGCTGTTTTTT
-	TRBV18	-	TRBJ1-2	CASSPQGANYGYTF	TGTGCCAGCTCACCACAGGGAGCTAACTATGGCTACACCTTC